These T cell receptor beta chains were read from a single sample in a study of blood T cells in healthy people across ages. TCRdb recomputed calls from the 5' RACE reads with MiXCR, one row per CDR3 protein. In the table there are about 780,000 distinct CDR3 sequences, less than 80% of which are singletons. The specimen sequenced was blood. These receptors came from a man under 40 in good health. CDR3s include the opening cysteine and the closing phenylalanine or tryptophan. A D gene is named only where the DNA matches it firmly. Not every row has a clone size; where given, it reads once, few, many or a size class.

TRBJ2-5 NA TRBV7-2 NA TGTGCCAGCAGCTTAGCGCCGTGGAGGAAAGAGGAGACCCAGTACTTC CASSLAPWRKEETQYF
TRBJ1-1 TRBD1 TRBV29-1 NA TGCAGCGCCGGACAGGGGGTGAACACTGAAGCTTTCTTT CSAGQGVNTEAFF
TRBJ2-7 TRBD2 TRBV28 NA TGTGCCAGCAGCCAAGCAGCGGGGGGCACAACTACCCAGTACTTC CASSQAAGGTTTQYF
TRBJ2-7 NA TRBV5-1 few TGCGCCAGCAGCATCTCCTCAGGTTACGAGCAGTACTTC CASSISSGYEQYF
TRBJ2-1 NA TRBV7-8 few TGTGCCAGCAGCGATTCTCTGGGGTACAATGAGCAGTTCTTC CASSDSLGYNEQFF
TRBJ2-5 TRBD1 TRBV7-2 NA TGTGCCAGCAGCTTAGTCACAGGGACAGGGGTGGAGACCCAGTACTTC CASSLVTGTGVETQYF
TRBJ1-2 NA TRBV10-3 once TGTGCCCTCAAACCTGGGGACCTTGGGGGCTACACCTTC CALKPGDLGGYTF
TRBJ2-1 TRBD2 TRBV12-3/TRBV12-4 few TGTGCCAGCAGTTTTGGACTAGCGGGGGGGCGTAGCTCCTACAATGAGCAGTTCTTC CASSFGLAGGRSSYNEQFF
TRBJ2-7 NA TRBV12-3/TRBV12-4 NA TGTGCCAGCAGTGCCCCAACCTTGGGGTCCTACGAGCAGTACTTC CASSAPTLGSYEQYF
TRBJ1-2 TRBD1 TRBV29-1 NA TGCAGCGGTAGGACAGGGGGCAGTGGCTACACCTTC CSGRTGGSGYTF
TRBJ1-6 NA TRBV10-3 NA TGTGCCATCAGTGAGTCGAAGGCCCAGATAAATTCACCCCTCCACTTT CAISESKAQINSPLHF
TRBJ2-5 NA TRBV5-1 NA TGCGCCAGCGCCCCGGACAGTACTCAAGAGACCCAGTACTTC CASAPDSTQETQYF
TRBJ2-5 TRBD2 TRBV28 NA TGTGCCAGCAGTTTAGCCGGACTAGCGGGGGGACAAGAGACCCAGTACTTC CASSLAGLAGGQETQYF
TRBJ1-6 NA TRBV20-1 few TGCAGTGCTAGACCTGACGAGGCCGCGACACCCCTCCACTTT CSARPDEAATPLHF
TRBJ2-1 TRBD2 TRBV9 NA TGTGCCAGCAGTTTGCAAGCGGGAGCATACAATGAGCAGTTCTTC CASSLQAGAYNEQFF
TRBJ1-2 TRBD1 TRBV7-9 NA TGTGCCAGCAGCTCGCGGACAGGGCAAGAATCTAACTATGGCTACACCTTC CASSSRTGQESNYGYTF
TRBJ2-7 NA TRBV10-3 few TGTGCCATCAGTGATGGGGGGCGCGAGCAGTACTTC CAISDGGREQYF
TRBJ2-1 TRBD1 TRBV5-1 NA TGCGCCAGCAGCTTGAGTAGGACAGGCAATGAGCAGTTCTTC CASSLSRTGNEQFF
TRBJ2-5 NA TRBV6-5 few TGTGCCAGCAGTTACGGATTCGTTCGGGGGGCGCAAGAGACCCAGTACTTC CASSYGFVRGAQETQYF
TRBJ2-1 TRBD2 TRBV20-1 NA TGCAGTGCGAGCGGGACTAGCGTCTCCTACAATGAGCAGTTCTTC CSASGTSVSYNEQFF
TRBJ2-7 NA TRBV7-2 few TGTGCCAGCAGCCCGTGGCGCTACTACGAGCAGTACTTC CASSPWRYYEQYF
TRBJ2-3 NA TRBV12-3/TRBV12-4 NA TGTGCCAGCAGCGTGGGGGGCAAACCTAGCACAGATACGCAGTATTTT CASSVGGKPSTDTQYF
TRBJ2-3 TRBD1 TRBV2 NA TGTGCCAGCAGTAGAGAGACAGGGTTTGGAGATACGCAGTATTTT CASSRETGFGDTQYF
TRBJ2-3 NA TRBV7-2 few TGTGCCAGCAGCCTCATGGGGGGGGGCTCAGATACGCAGTATTTT CASSLMGGGSDTQYF
TRBJ1-2 NA TRBV7-2 NA TGTGCCAGCAGCCCTCGGACAAAGAGGAGCTGCACCTTC CASSPRTKRSCTF
TRBJ2-1 TRBD2 TRBV20-1 NA TGCAGTGCTAGTTTGCGGGGGGATGAGCAGTTCTTC CSASLRGDEQFF
TRBJ2-5 NA TRBV4-1 NA TGCGCCAGCAGCCAAGACCACATAGGGGGAGACCAAGAGACCCAGTACTTC CASSQDHIGGDQETQYF